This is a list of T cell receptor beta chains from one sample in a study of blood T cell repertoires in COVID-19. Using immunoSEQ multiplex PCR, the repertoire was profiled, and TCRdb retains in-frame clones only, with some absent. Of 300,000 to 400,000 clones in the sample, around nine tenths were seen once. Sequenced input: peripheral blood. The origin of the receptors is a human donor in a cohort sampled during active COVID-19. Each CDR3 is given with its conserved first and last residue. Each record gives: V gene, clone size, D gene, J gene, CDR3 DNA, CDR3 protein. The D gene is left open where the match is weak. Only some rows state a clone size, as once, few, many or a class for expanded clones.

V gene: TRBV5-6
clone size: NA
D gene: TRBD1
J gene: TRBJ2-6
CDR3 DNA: TGTGCCAGCAGCTCCTTCTTTGGACAGGGACCTGGGGCCAACGTCCTGACTTTC
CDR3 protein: CASSSFFGQGPGANVLTF

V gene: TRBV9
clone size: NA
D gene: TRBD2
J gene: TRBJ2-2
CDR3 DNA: TGTGCCAGCAGCGTAGGGCTAGCGGGTAACACCGGGGAGCTGTTTTTT
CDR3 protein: CASSVGLAGNTGELFF

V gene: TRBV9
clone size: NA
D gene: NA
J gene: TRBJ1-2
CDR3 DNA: TGTGCCAGCAGTGAGGGGGTAGCTAACTATGGCTACACCTTC
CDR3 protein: CASSEGVANYGYTF

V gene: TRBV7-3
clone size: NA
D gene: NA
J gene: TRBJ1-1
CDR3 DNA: TGTGCCAGCAGCTTACAAGGCCAGGGGAACACTGAAGCTTTCTTT
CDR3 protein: CASSLQGQGNTEAFF

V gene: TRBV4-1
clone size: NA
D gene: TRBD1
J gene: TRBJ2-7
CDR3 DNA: TGCGCCAGCAGCCAAGTTCTCGGGACAGCCTACGAGCAGTACTTC
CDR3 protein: CASSQVLGTAYEQYF

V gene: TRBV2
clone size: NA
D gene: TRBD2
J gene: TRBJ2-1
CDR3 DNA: TGTGCCAGGGGACTAGCGGGAGGCAATGAGCAGTTCTTC
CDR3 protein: CARGLAGGNEQFF

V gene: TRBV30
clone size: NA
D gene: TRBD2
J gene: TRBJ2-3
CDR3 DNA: TGTGCCTGGATGTTTCGGGGGGACACAGATACGCAGTATTTT
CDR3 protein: CAWMFRGDTDTQYF

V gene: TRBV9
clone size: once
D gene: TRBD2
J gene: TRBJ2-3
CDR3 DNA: TGTGCCAGCAGCGTTTCGGGACTAGCGGGGGGGTCTCGCACAGATACGCAGTATTTT
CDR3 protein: CASSVSGLAGGSRTDTQYF

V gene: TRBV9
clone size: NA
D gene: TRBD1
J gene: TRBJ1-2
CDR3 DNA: TGTGCCAGCAGCGTAGGGACAGGGCCCCTCTATGGCTACACCTTC
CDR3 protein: CASSVGTGPLYGYTF

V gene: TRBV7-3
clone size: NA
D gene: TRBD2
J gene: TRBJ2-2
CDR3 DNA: TGTGCCAGCAGCCGGACGACTAGCGGGGGGGCCGGGGAGCTGTTTTTT
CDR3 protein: CASSRTTSGGAGELFF

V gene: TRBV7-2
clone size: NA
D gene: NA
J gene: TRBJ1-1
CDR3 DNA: TGTGCCAGCAGCTTGAGAGAGAACACTGAAGCTTTCTTT
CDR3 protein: CASSLRENTEAFF

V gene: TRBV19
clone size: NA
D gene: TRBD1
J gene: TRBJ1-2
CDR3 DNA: TGTGCCAGTAGCCCTGGGACAGTCTATGGCTACACCTTC
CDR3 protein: CASSPGTVYGYTF

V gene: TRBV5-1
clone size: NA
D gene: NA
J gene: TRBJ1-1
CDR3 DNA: TGCGCCAGCAGCTTGATGGACAGTGGGTACAAGGTGAACACTGAAGCTTTCTTT
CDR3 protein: CASSLMDSGYKVNTEAFF

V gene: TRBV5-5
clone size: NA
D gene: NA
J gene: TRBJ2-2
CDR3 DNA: TGTGCCAGCCGAACCGACAAATTATTCGGGGGGCCGAACACCGGGGAGCTGTTTTTT
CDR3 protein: CASRTDKLFGGPNTGELFF

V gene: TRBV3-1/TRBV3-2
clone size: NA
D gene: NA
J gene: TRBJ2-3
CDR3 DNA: TGTGCCAGCAGCCAAGATTCGGCGGGCACAGATACGCAGTATTTT
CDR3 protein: CASSQDSAGTDTQYF

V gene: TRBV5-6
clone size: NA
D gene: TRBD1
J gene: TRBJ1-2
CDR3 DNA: TGTGCCAGCAGCCGTACGTGGGACAGGGGATCCGGGGACTATGGCTACACCTTC
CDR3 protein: CASSRTWDRGSGDYGYTF

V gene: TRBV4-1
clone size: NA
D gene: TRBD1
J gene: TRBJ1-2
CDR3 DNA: TGCGCCAGCAGCCAACTATCCGGGACAGACTATGGCTACACCTTC
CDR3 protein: CASSQLSGTDYGYTF

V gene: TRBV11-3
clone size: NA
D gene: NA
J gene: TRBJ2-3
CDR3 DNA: TGTGCCAGCAGCCTTACCGCTGGGGGGGATACGCAGTATTTT
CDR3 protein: CASSLTAGGDTQYF

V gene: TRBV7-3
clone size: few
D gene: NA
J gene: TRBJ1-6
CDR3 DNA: TGTGCCAGCAGCTTCGGGGGTGATTCACCCCTCCACTTT
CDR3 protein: CASSFGGDSPLHF

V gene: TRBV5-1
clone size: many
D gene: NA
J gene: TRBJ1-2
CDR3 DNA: TGCGCCAGCAGCTTGCTTGGCCAGGCACTCTATGGCTACACCTTC
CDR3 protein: CASSLLGQALYGYTF

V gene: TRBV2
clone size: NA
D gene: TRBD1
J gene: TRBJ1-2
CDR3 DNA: TGTGCCAGCAGCCTCCGGGACAGGCCGAACTATGGCTACACCTTC
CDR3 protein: CASSLRDRPNYGYTF

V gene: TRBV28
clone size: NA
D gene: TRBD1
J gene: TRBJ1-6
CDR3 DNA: TGTGCCAGCAGTTCTCGAAAGGGGGCGAATTCACCCCTCCACTTT
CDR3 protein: CASSSRKGANSPLHF

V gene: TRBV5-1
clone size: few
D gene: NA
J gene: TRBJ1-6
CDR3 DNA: TGCGCCAGCAGCGCCGGGTTCAATAATTCACCCCTCCACTTT
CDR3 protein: CASSAGFNNSPLHF

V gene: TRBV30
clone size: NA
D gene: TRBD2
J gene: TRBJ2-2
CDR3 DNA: TGTGCCTGGAGTGAGGGGACTAGAGAGACCGGGGAGCTGTTTTTT
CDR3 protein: CAWSEGTRETGELFF

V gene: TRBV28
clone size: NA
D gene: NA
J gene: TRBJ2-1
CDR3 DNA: TGTGCCAGCAGTTTACTTCGACTATACAATGAGCAGTTCTTC
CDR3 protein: CASSLLRLYNEQFF

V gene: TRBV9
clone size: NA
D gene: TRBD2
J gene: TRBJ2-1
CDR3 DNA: TGTGCCAGCAGCGTAGTCGGGAGGGCTTCTGATGAGCAGTTCTTC
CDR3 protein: CASSVVGRASDEQFF

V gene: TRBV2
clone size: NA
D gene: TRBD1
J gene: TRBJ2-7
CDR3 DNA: TGTGCCAGCAGTGAAGCAGGGGGACAGTTCCACGAGCAGTACTTC
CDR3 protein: CASSEAGGQFHEQYF

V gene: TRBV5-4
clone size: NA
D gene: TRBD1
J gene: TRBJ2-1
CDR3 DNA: TGTGCCAGCAGCCCCAGGGGGCCCAACAATGAGCAGTTCTTC
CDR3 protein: CASSPRGPNNEQFF

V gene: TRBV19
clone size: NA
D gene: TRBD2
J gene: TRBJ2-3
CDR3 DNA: TGTGCCAGTAGTCCACATCTGGCGGGAGGGAGCACAGATACGCAGTATTTT
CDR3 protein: CASSPHLAGGSTDTQYF

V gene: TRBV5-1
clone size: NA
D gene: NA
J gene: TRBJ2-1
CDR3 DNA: TGCGCCAGCAGCTTGGTGGCAGGGAAGGAGAATGAGCAGTTCTTC
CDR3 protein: CASSLVAGKENEQFF

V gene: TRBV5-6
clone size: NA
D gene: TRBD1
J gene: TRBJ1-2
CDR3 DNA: TGTGCCAGCAGCTTGCAGGGGGCGCGGGGCGGCTACACCTTC
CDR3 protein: CASSLQGARGGYTF

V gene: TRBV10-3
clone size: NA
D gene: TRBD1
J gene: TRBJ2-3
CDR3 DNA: TGTGCCATCAGTGATAACAGGGGGGATACGCAGTATTTT
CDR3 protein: CAISDNRGDTQYF

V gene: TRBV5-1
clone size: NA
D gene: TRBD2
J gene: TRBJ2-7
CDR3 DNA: TGCGCCAGCAGACGGGAGGCGGACTCCTACGAGCAGTACTTC
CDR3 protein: CASRREADSYEQYF

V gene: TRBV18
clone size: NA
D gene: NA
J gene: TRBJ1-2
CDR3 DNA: TGTGCCAGCTCACCCCCTGGCGGGCGGAGCTATGGCTACACCTTC
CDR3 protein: CASSPPGGRSYGYTF

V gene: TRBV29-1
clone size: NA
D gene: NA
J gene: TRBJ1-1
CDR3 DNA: TGCAGCTCAGTAGGGGGGGGCAGTTACACTGAAGCTTTCTTT
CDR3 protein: CSSVGGGSYTEAFF

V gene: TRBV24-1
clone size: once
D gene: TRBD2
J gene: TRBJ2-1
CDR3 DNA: TGTGCCACCAGTGACAACCCTAGCGGAAACTACAATGAGCAGTTCTTC
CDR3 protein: CATSDNPSGNYNEQFF

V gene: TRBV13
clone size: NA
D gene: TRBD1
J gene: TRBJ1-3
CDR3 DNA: TGTGCCAGCAGTTCAGGCTGGGACAGGGGGAAGAACACCATATATTTT
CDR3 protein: CASSSGWDRGKNTIYF

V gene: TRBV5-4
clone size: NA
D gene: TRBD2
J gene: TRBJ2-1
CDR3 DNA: TGTGCCAGCAGCGTATCTAGCGGGAGTAATGAGCAGTTCTTC
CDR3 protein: CASSVSSGSNEQFF

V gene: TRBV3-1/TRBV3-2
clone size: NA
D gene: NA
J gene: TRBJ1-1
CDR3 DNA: TGTGCCAGCTGCCCACCAGGGAACACTGAAGCTTTCTTT
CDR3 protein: CASCPPGNTEAFF

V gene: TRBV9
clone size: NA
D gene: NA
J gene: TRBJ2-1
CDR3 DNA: TGTGCCAGCAGCGTAGATGGTGGGCTGAGTCTCACCTACAATGAGCAGTTCTTC
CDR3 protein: CASSVDGGLSLTYNEQFF

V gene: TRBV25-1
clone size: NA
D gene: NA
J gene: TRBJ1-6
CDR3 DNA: TGTGCCAGCAGTGGGGCACCTCAGGCCCTCCACTTT
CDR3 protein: CASSGAPQALHF

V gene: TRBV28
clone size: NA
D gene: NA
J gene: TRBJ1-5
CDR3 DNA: TGTGCCAGCAGCCCCTGGGGGCGCGGGAGAAGCAATCAGCCCCAGCATTTT
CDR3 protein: CASSPWGRGRSNQPQHF

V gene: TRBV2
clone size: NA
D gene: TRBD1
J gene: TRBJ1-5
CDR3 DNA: TGTGCCAGCAGTGAAGGGGGACAGTTCAATCAGCCCCAGCATTTT
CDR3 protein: CASSEGGQFNQPQHF

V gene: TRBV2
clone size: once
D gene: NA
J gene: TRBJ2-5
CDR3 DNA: TGTGCCAGCAGTTGGACAAAAGAGACCCAGTACTTC
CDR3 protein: CASSWTKETQYF

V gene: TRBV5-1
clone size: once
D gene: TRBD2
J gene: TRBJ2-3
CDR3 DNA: TGCGCCAGCAGCCACGGGACTAGCGGGAAATCCACAGATACGCAGTATTTT
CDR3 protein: CASSHGTSGKSTDTQYF

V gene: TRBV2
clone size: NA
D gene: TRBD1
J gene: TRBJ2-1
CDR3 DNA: TGTGCCAGCAGGGGGGACAGGGGAGTCGACAATGAGCAGTTCTTC
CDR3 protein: CASRGDRGVDNEQFF

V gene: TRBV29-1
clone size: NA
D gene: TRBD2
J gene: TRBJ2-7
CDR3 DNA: TGCAGCGTTGTCAGTCTAGCGGGAGCCTACGAGCAGTACTTC
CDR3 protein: CSVVSLAGAYEQYF

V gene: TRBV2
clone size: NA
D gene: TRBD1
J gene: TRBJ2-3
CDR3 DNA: TGTGCCAGCAGTGCGGACAGGGGTAGGGATACGCAGTATTTT
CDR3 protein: CASSADRGRDTQYF

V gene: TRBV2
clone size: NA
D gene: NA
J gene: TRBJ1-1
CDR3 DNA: TGTGCCAGCAGTGAACGTGTCCGGATGGGGAGAAACACTGAAGCTTTCTTT
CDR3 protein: CASSERVRMGRNTEAFF

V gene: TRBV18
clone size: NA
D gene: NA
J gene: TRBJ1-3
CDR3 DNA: TGTGCCAGCTCACCACGAGGCGAAGCGAGGGGAAACACCATATATTTT
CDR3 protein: CASSPRGEARGNTIYF

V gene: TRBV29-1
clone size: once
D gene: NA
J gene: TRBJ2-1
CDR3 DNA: TGCAGCGTTGCTGGGGGCCGGGATTTCAACAATGAGCAGTTCTTC
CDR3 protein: CSVAGGRDFNNEQFF

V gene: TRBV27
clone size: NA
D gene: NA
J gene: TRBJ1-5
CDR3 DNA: TGTGCCAGCAATCCGGTAGGGGGAAGCAATCAGCCCCAGCATTTT
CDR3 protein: CASNPVGGSNQPQHF

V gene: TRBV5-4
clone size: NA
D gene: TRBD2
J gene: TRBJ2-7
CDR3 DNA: TGTGCCAGCAGCCACGGACTAGCGGGAGGGCCCGAAGAGCAGTACTTC
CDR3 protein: CASSHGLAGGPEEQYF

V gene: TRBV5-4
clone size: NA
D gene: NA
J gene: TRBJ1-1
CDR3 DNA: TGTGCCAGCAGCCGACCCGGGTGGAACACTGAAGCTTTCTTT
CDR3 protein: CASSRPGWNTEAFF

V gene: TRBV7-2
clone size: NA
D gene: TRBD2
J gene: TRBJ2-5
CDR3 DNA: TGTGCCTCTAGCGGAACCAAAGAGACCCAGTACTTC
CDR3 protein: CASSGTKETQYF